These T cell receptor beta chains were read from a single sample in a study of regulatory T cells in long-lasting Graves disease. TCRdb reanalysed the multiplex PCR reads using MiXCR and keeps one entry per CDR3 protein. The table records approximately 560,000 distinct CDR3 sequences, about 16% of them present only once. These data were also reused for a study on T cells in Graves' hyperthyroidism and ophthalmopathy.

Source: peripheral blood mononuclear cells (PBMCs), taken at new diagnosis, from a patient treated with antithyroid drugs. The receptors shown here come from a man between 18 and 35 years old with Graves disease. CDR3s include the opening cysteine and the closing phenylalanine or tryptophan. The order of the fields is J gene, clone size, D gene, V gene, CDR3 protein, CDR3 DNA. A D gene is named only where the DNA matches it firmly. Clone size is not always given. Where it is, it says once, few, many or a class for expanded clones.

>TRBJ2-5|many|TRBD2|TRBV12-3/TRBV12-4
CASTTGLANKETQYF
TGTGCCAGCACCACGGGACTAGCGAACAAAGAGACCCAGTACTTC
>TRBJ2-1|NA|NA|TRBV10-3
CATRDTHNEQFF
TGTGCCACCCGGGACACCCACAATGAGCAGTTCTTC
>TRBJ1-5|NA|TRBD1|TRBV28
CASSLDRAGWGNQPQHF
TGTGCCAGCAGTTTAGACAGGGCCGGGTGGGGCAATCAGCCCCAGCATTTT
>TRBJ1-2|NA|NA|TRBV28
CASSFKAGIYGYTF
TGTGCCAGCAGTTTTAAAGCAGGAATCTATGGCTACACCTTC
>TRBJ2-3|few|TRBD1|TRBV28
CASSPGQDPDTQYF
TGTGCCAGCAGCCCCGGACAGGATCCAGATACGCAGTATTTT
>TRBJ1-1|many|NA|TRBV6-5
CASSYADTEAFF
TGTGCCAGCAGTTATGCGGACACTGAAGCTTTCTTT
>TRBJ2-5|many|NA|TRBV28
CASSLVAQKGVQETQYF
TGTGCCAGCAGTTTAGTCGCCCAAAAGGGGGTTCAAGAGACCCAGTACTTC
>TRBJ1-4|NA|NA|TRBV10-1
CASSVCGRSNEKLLF
TGCGCCAGCAGTGTTTGCGGACGGTCTAATGAAAAACTGTTGTTT
>TRBJ2-3|once|TRBD2|TRBV29-1
CSVEGGTSGISDTQYF
TGCAGCGTTGAAGGGGGGACTAGCGGGATAAGCGATACGCAGTATTTT
>TRBJ2-7|NA|TRBD1|TRBV15
CATSREDRGYEQYF
TGTGCCACCAGCAGAGAGGACAGGGGGTACGAGCAGTACTTC
>TRBJ2-1|NA|NA|TRBV5-4
CASSVGGAAYEQFF
TGTGCCAGCAGCGTCGGGGGCGCGGCGTATGAGCAGTTCTTC
>TRBJ1-1|few|NA|TRBV20-1
CSANGGASKNTEAFF
TGCAGTGCTAATGGGGGGGCCAGTAAGAACACTGAAGCTTTCTTT
>TRBJ2-1|NA|NA|TRBV29-1
CSVESAGATRDRIIYNEQFF
TGCAGCGTTGAAAGCGCGGGGGCGACGCGGGATAGAATTATTTACAATGAGCAGTTCTTC
>TRBJ1-2|many|NA|TRBV18
CASSPIIGDYGYTF
TGTGCCAGCTCGCCCATAATTGGGGACTATGGCTACACCTTC
>TRBJ2-1|many|NA|TRBV28
CASSLVQRGSEQFF
TGTGCCAGCAGTTTAGTTCAAAGGGGAAGTGAGCAGTTCTTC
>TRBJ2-1|many|TRBD1|TRBV2
CASRQDRGAYNEQFF
TGTGCCAGCAGGCAAGACAGGGGCGCCTACAATGAGCAGTTCTTC
>TRBJ1-2|few|NA|TRBV6-2/TRBV6-3
CASSYSGSGNYGYTF
TGTGCCAGCAGTTACTCAGGCTCAGGGAATTATGGCTACACCTTC
>TRBJ1-6|NA|NA|TRBV3-1
CASGERDSNSPLHF
TGTGCCAGCGGCGAACGGGACTCTAATTCACCCCTCCACTTT
>TRBJ1-5|NA|NA|TRBV2
CASTTGGAHQPQHF
TGTGCCAGCACTACCGGGGGGGCGCATCAGCCCCAGCATTTT
>TRBJ2-5|many|NA|TRBV7-3
CASSRFATEMETQYF
TGTGCCAGCAGCCGATTCGCCACAGAGATGGAGACCCAGTACTTC
>TRBJ2-2|many|TRBD2|TRBV30
CAWSASGRAGTGELFF
TGTGCCTGGAGTGCTAGCGGGAGGGCCGGCACCGGGGAGCTGTTTTTT
>TRBJ2-7|many|NA|TRBV7-9
CASSVEKFRAEQYF
TGTGCCAGCAGCGTTGAGAAATTCAGGGCCGAGCAGTACTTC
>TRBJ1-1|NA|TRBD1|TRBV2
CASSVGDRRERIAEAFF
TGTGCCAGCAGTGTAGGGGACAGGCGGGAGAGAATCGCTGAAGCTTTCTTT
>TRBJ1-2|NA|NA|TRBV7-9
CASSLGWRDGYTF
TGTGCCAGCAGCTTAGGGTGGCGGGACGGCTACACCTTC
>TRBJ2-2|few|TRBD1|TRBV5-4
CASSLLQGGNTGELFF
TGTGCCAGCAGCTTATTACAGGGGGGAAACACCGGGGAGCTGTTTTTT
>TRBJ2-1|many|TRBD2|TRBV11-2
CASSLGGGEQFF
TGTGCCAGCAGCTTGGGGGGGGGTGAGCAGTTCTTC
>TRBJ2-7|many|NA|TRBV13
CASSLRGAPYEQYF
TGTGCCAGCAGCTTACGCGGGGCCCCCTACGAGCAGTACTTC
>TRBJ2-2|NA|TRBD1|TRBV28
CASRTRGRNTGELFF
TGTGCCAGCAGAACTAGGGGGCGTAACACCGGGGAGCTGTTTTTT
>TRBJ2-7|NA|TRBD2|TRBV5-6
CASSQGTSGSFTYEQYF
TGTGCCAGCAGCCAAGGGACTAGCGGCTCTTTTACCTACGAGCAGTACTTC
>TRBJ2-3|many|TRBD2|TRBV27
CASSQTSGRRGDTQYF
TGTGCCAGCAGCCAGACTAGCGGGAGGCGCGGGGATACGCAGTATTTT
>TRBJ2-5|few|NA|TRBV4-1
CASSQTVRARRLQETQYF
TGCGCCAGCAGCCAAACGGTCAGGGCTCGTAGACTTCAAGAGACCCAGTACTTC
>TRBJ1-1|many|NA|TRBV28
CASSYRGGLATEAFF
TGTGCCAGCAGTTACCGGGGAGGGTTGGCCACTGAAGCTTTCTTT
>TRBJ1-1|many|NA|TRBV30
CAWAATMNTEAFF
TGTGCCTGGGCGGCTACCATGAACACTGAAGCTTTCTTT
>TRBJ2-1|many|NA|TRBV20-1
CSALALYNEQFF
TGCAGTGCCCTCGCCCTCTACAATGAGCAGTTCTTC
>TRBJ2-7|many|TRBD1|TRBV7-9
CASSGGQSSNEQYF
TGTGCCAGCAGCGGGGGACAGTCCTCTAACGAGCAGTACTTC
>TRBJ1-5|many|NA|TRBV12-3/TRBV12-4
CASTRDGGPNQPQHF
TGTGCCAGCACCCGGGACGGTGGGCCCAATCAGCCCCAGCATTTT
>TRBJ1-5|many|NA|TRBV6-1
CASSEERWGKPQHF
TGTGCCAGCAGTGAAGAGAGGTGGGGAAAGCCCCAGCATTTT
>TRBJ2-7|many|TRBD1|TRBV27
CASSTLTPSGQGGYEQYF
TGTGCCAGCAGCACCCTCACCCCTTCGGGACAGGGAGGGTACGAGCAGTACTTC
>TRBJ2-3|many|NA|TRBV27
CASSLSGGGRVDTQYF
TGTGCCAGCAGTTTATCGGGGGGAGGAAGAGTAGATACGCAGTATTTT
>TRBJ1-5|many|NA|TRBV2
CASSEAGLNQPQHF
TGTGCCAGCAGTGAAGCCGGCCTCAATCAGCCCCAGCATTTT
>TRBJ2-5|many|NA|TRBV6-1
CASSELGSRETQYF
TGTGCCAGCAGTGAATTAGGCAGCAGGGAGACCCAGTACTTC
>TRBJ2-1|many|NA|TRBV27
CASSPSSGRSNNEQFF
TGTGCCAGCAGTCCCAGTAGCGGACGATCGAACAATGAGCAGTTCTTC
>TRBJ2-1|few|TRBD2|TRBV6-2/TRBV6-3
CASSELAGDYNEQFF
TGTGCCAGCAGTGAACTAGCGGGCGATTACAATGAGCAGTTCTTC
>TRBJ2-7|NA|NA|TRBV28
CASSLRAGEYEQYF
TGTGCCAGCAGTTTACGGGCAGGGGAATACGAGCAGTACTTC
>TRBJ1-1|many|NA|TRBV12-3/TRBV12-4
CASRADPNTEAFF
TGTGCCAGCAGGGCCGACCCGAACACTGAAGCTTTCTTT
>TRBJ1-1|NA|TRBD1|TRBV19
CASSIETGVTEAFF
TGTGCCAGTAGTATAGAGACAGGGGTTACTGAAGCTTTCTTT
>TRBJ1-3|NA|NA|TRBV28
CASSSPGLVSSGNTIYF
TGTGCCAGCAGTTCGCCGGGTTTGGTGAGCTCTGGAAACACCATATATTTT
>TRBJ1-1|few|NA|TRBV13
CASSYRQIMNTEAFF
TGTGCCAGCAGTTACCGACAGATTATGAACACTGAAGCTTTCTTT
>TRBJ2-7|NA|NA|TRBV27
CASSFGAVGEQYF
TGTGCCAGCAGTTTCGGTGCCGTAGGGGAGCAGTACTTC
>TRBJ2-7|NA|TRBD1|TRBV10-3
CAIRKGGQGAHEQYF
TGTGCCATCAGGAAGGGGGGACAGGGGGCCCACGAGCAGTACTTC
>TRBJ2-1|NA|TRBD2|TRBV7-6
CASSLRTSGMGGNEQFF
TGTGCCAGCAGCTTACGGACTAGCGGGATGGGTGGCAATGAGCAGTTCTTC
>TRBJ2-3|few|TRBD2|TRBV25-1
CASSGLAGDKGTQYF
TGTGCCAGCAGTGGACTAGCGGGAGACAAGGGTACGCAGTATTTT
>TRBJ2-7|many|NA|TRBV3-1
CASSQTGYEQYF
TGTGCCAGCAGCCAGACAGGCTACGAGCAGTACTTC